This TCR beta chain was recorded in a study of blood T cells in healthy people across ages. Study-level background: T cells yielded about one barcoded beta molecule per two cells through template switching.

About this clonotype: Its target is not known.

Sample-barcoded 5' priming and a J-beta primer mix drove a second PCR of roughly 6 to 12 cycles. TCRdb reprocessed the 5' RACE reads via MiXCR and lists one record per CDR3 protein. The sample shows about 1.5 million distinct CDR3 sequences, roughly two fifths of them seen only once. Study outcomes and limitations: A roughly linear fall in TCR beta diversity per million T cells was seen with increasing age.

This CDR3 has 18 residues. The chain employs TRBV21-1 and TRBJ2-4; TRBD1 is the table's D call, not checked against the DNA. TRBV21-1 is shown as a pseudogene. The sample comprised blood. The source of this sequence is a woman aged 18 to 35 in good health. This CDR3 is CASSKRDDRGRLKNIQYF. CDR3 DNA: TGTGCCAGCAGCAAAAGGGACGACAGGGGGCGTCTCAAAAACATTCAGTACTTC.